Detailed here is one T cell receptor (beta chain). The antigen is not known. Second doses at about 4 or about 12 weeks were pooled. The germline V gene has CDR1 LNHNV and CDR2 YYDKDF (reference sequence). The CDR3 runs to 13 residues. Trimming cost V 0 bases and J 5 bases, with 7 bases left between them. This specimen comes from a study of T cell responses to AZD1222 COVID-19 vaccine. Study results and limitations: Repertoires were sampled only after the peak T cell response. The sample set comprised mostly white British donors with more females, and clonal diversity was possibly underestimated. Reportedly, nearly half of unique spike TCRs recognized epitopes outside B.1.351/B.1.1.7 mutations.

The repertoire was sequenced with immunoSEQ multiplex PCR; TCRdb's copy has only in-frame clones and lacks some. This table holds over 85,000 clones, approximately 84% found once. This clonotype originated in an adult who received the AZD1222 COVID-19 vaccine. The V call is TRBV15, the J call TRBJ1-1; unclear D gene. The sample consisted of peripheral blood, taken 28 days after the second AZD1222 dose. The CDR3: CATSRDGLTEAFF. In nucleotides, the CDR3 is TGTGCCACCAGCAGAGATGGACTTACTGAAGCTTTCTTT.